Below, 16 T cell receptor beta chains from the same sample are listed, as sequenced in a study of CD8 T cells in Susac syndrome. RNA amounts of about 0.45 to 1 ug underwent reverse transcription with random hexamers. TCRdb fed the immunoSEQ multiplex PCR reads into MiXCR, producing one record per CDR3 protein. The sample contains more than 150,000 distinct CDR3 sequences, about 93% of which appear only once. The sequenced sample consisted of CD4+ T cells from PBMCs. The origin of the receptors is a human donor in good health.

The gene calls are TRBV20-1 and TRBJ2-6; D uncertain. Trimming took off 0 bases at V and 5 bases at J, with 11 bases between the two ends. This CDR3 region has 15 residues. Germline CDR1 and CDR2: DFQATT and SNEGSKA (reference sequence). The CDR3 DNA reads TGCAGTGCTAGAGACCCTCCATTCTGGGCCAACGTCCTGACTTTC. Amino acid sequence: CSARDPPFWANVLTF.

The chain is built from TRBV29-1 and TRBJ2-3; TRBD1 matches 8 bases. Germline lookup yields CDR1 SQVTM and CDR2 ANQGSEA. The CDR3 has 14 residues. Unmatched junction bases numbered 12, after V lost 7 bases and J lost 6 bases. The chain's CDR3 is CSASDREPTDTQYF. The CDR3 nucleotides read TGCAGCGCCTCGGACAGGGAACCGACCGATACGCAGTATTTT.

The chain couples TRBV7-2 to TRBJ1-1; D gene ambiguous. The CDR3 sequence is 13 residues long. The germline V and J ends were trimmed by 4 bases and 1 base, with 7 bases remaining between them. Germline CDR1 is SGHTA and CDR2 is FQGNSA. In DNA, the CDR3 is TGTGCCAGCAGCTCGACACCGAACACTGAAGCTTTCTTT. It yields the protein CASSSTPNTEAFF.

This clonotype has just one count. The rearrangement joins TRBV6-5 to TRBJ2-7, with D perhaps matching TRBD1 (5 bases). Germline CDR1 MNHEY, CDR2 SVGAGI. V was shortened by 0 bases and J by 2 bases, with 11 bases between the two germline ends. The CDR3 loop spans 15 amino acids. The CDR3 spells CASSYSFTGAYEQYF. The CDR3 DNA is TGTGCCAGCAGTTACTCCTTCACAGGAGCCTACGAGCAGTACTTC.

This chain connects TRBV12-3 or TRBV12-4 to TRBJ1-2; no reliable D call. Trimming left V 2 bases short and J 8 bases short, with 9 bases between. The CDR3 runs to 12 residues. As DNA, the CDR3 is TGTGCCAGCAGTTTAAGGGAGAGGGGCTACACCTTC. Protein product: CASSLRERGYTF.

The chain carries TRBV30 and TRBJ2-7; no definite D call. V shed 3 bases and J shed 3 bases, with 9 bases lying between them. The V gene's germline CDR1 is GTSNPN and CDR2 SVGIG (reference sequence). The CDR3 contains 12 residues. In DNA form, the CDR3 reads TGTGCCTGGAGCCCGCCAGACTACGAGCAGTACTTC. This codes for CAWSPPDYEQYF. Filled out from reference TRBV30 and TRBJ2-7, the complete variable domain reads SQTIHQWPATLVQPVGSPLSLECTVEGTSNPNLYWYRQAAGRGLQLLFYSVGIGQISSEVPQNLSASRPQDRQFILSSKKLLLSDSGFYLCAWSPPDYEQYFGPGTRLTVT.

The chain joins TRBV29-1 to TRBJ2-1; a weak D match, TRBD1 (6 bases). This CDR3 is built from 12 residues. V lost 7 bases and J lost 4, with 11 bases in between. Germline values: CDR1 SQVTM, CDR2 ANQGSEA. The DNA for the CDR3 is TGCAGCGGGACTCAGGGGTACAATGAGCAGTTCTTC. Protein product: CSGTQGYNEQFF.

The chain links TRBV5-1 to TRBJ1-1, with 7 bases that match TRBD1. With 4 bases clipped from V and 5 bases from J, the junction kept 8 bases outside the gene matches. The germline CDR1 and CDR2 sequences are SGHRS and YFSETQ. CDR3 length: 14 residues. This CDR3 is CASSLTTGVTEAFF. The CDR3, as DNA: TGCGCCAGCAGCCTAACTACAGGGGTAACTGAAGCTTTCTTT.

CDR3 loop: CSVAGRGEKLFF. CDR3 DNA sequence: TGCAGCGTAGCCGGGCGGGGTGAAAAACTGTTTTTT. The rearrangement links TRBV29-1 to TRBJ1-4, with D unresolved. CDR3 size: 12 residues. Trimming removed 6 bases from V and 7 bases from J, with 12 bases in between. Germline CDR1 SQVTM, CDR2 ANQGSEA.

V usage is TRBV7-9 and J usage is TRBJ1-6; 8 bases agree with TRBD1. The CDR3 contains 16 residues. In germline, CDR1 is SEHNR, CDR2 FQNEAQ (reference sequence). V gave up 5 bases and J gave up 7 bases; unmatched junction bases: 10. The CDR3 region is CASSPQGGLSNSPLHF. CDR3 nucleotide sequence: TGTGCCAGCAGCCCACAGGGGGGATTATCGAATTCACCCCTCCACTTT.

This rearrangement joins TRBV29-1 to TRBJ2-3; TRBD1 matches 11 bases. V trimming: 7 bases; J trimming: 4 bases; junction bases outside the gene matches: 1. From germline, CDR1 is SQVTM and CDR2 ANQGSEA. The CDR3 totals 12 residues. The CDR3 coding sequence is TGCAGCGCGGGACAGGGGGCAGATACGCAGTATTTT. Its translation is CSAGQGADTQYF.

This clonotype has a single count. The chain combines TRBV30 with TRBJ1-2, with 7 bases aligning to TRBD1. V was pared by 3 bases and J by 8 bases, with 6 bases of the junction left unmatched. Per the germline V gene, CDR1 is GTSNPN and CDR2 is SVGIG (reference sequence). The CDR3 totals 12 residues. The CDR3 DNA follows: TGTGCCTGGAGGGCCACAGGGGACGGCTACACCTTC. Protein: CAWRATGDGYTF.

This chain joins TRBV29-1 and TRBJ2-5; 7 bases are shared with TRBD1. The CDR3 is 13 amino acids. The trim removed 1 base at V and 9 bases at J, leaving 8 bases unmatched. Germline V gene lookup returns CDR1 SQVTM and CDR2 ANQGSEA. This chain's CDR3 is CSVEGPGGPPQYF. The CDR3 coding sequence is TGCAGCGTTGAAGGGCCAGGGGGTCCCCCCCAGTACTTC. Supplemented by reference TRBV29-1 and TRBJ2-5, the full variable domain reads SAVISQKPSRDICQRGTSLTIQCQVDSQVTMMFWYRQQPGQSLTLIATANQGSEATYESGFVIDKFPISRPNLTFSTLTVSNMSPEDSSIYLCSVEGPGGPPQYFGPGTRLLVL.

The genes are TRBV5-4 and TRBJ2-1; 8 nucleotides align to TRBD1. The CDR3 is 16 residues long. J lost 6 bases, V lost 0 bases, and 8 bases had no gene match. Per germline, CDR1 SGHNT and CDR2 YYREEE (reference sequence). The CDR3 here is CASSLAQGAGPNEQFF. CDR3 in DNA: TGTGCCAGCAGCTTGGCGCAGGGGGCGGGTCCCAATGAGCAGTTCTTC. The full variable domain, in which reference TRBV5-4 and TRBJ2-1 provide the parts outside the CDR3, is ETGVTQSPTHLIKTRGQQVTLRCSSQSGHNTVSWYQQALGQGPQFIFQYYREEENGRGNFPPRFSGLQFPNYSSELNVNALELDDSALYLCASSLAQGAGPNEQFFGPGTRLTVL.

The chain couples TRBV12-3 or TRBV12-4 to TRBJ1-6; 11 bases agree with TRBD1. This CDR3 is built from 15 residues. V lost 5 bases, J lost 13 bases, and 10 bases stayed unmatched. CDR3 amino acids: CASSRGQGAWDPLHF. The CDR3 bases are TGTGCCAGCAGTCGCGGACAGGGGGCGTGGGACCCCCTCCACTTT.

The genes are TRBV29-1 and TRBJ1-1; D is possibly TRBD1 (5 bases). V gave up 4 bases and J gave up 8 bases, with 14 bases separating them. Germline V CDR1 and CDR2: SQVTM, ANQGSEA. CDR3 size: 12 residues. The CDR3 bases are TGCAGCGTTGTGACAGATCGGTCCGAAGCTTTCTTT. Residues: CSVVTDRSEAFF.